This T cell receptor (beta chain) was identified in a study of cytomegalovirus exposure and HLA in healthy donors. Study-wide findings and caveats: In vitro, a few CMV-associated chains proved specific for CMV antigens. Rare TCR sequences dominated, though some public TCRs recurred in many donors.

Clones were read by immunoSEQ multiplex PCR, and TCRdb kept only the in-frame ones, dropping some. The sample includes 90,000 to 150,000 clones, around nine tenths of them seen just once. Remarks on this clone: What it binds is not known.

The J segment lost 4 bases and the V segment lost 1 base, leaving 6 bases of the junction unmatched. Per the germline V gene, CDR1 is KGHSH and CDR2 is LQKENI. The CDR3 extends over 15 amino acids. The gene calls are TRBV18 and TRBJ1-2, with 7 bases lining up with TRBD1. The source material was PBMCs. This receptor was identified in a woman under 30 in good health and CMV-seropositive. The CDR3 sequence is CASSPRQGDGYGYTF. Here the CDR3 DNA reads TGTGCCAGCTCACCACGTCAGGGGGATGGCTATGGCTACACCTTC.